A single sample gave rise to the 29 T cell receptor beta chains below, sequenced in a study of blood T cells in healthy people across ages. A J-beta primer mix and a sample-barcoded 5' primer were used in a second PCR of roughly 6 to 11 cycles. TCRdb recomputed calls from the 5' RACE reads with MiXCR, one row per CDR3 protein. The top ten hold approximately 14% of the sample, which has 850,000 to 1,100,000 distinct CDR3 sequences, more than 30% seen once. The sample consisted of blood. The source of these receptors is a man younger than 35 in good health.

In its sample, this clonotype was seen once. One junction end disagrees with the germline gene, perhaps due to a read error. The chain employs TRBV5-1 and TRBJ2-7, with 8 bases identical to TRBD1. Germline V lookup: CDR1 SGHRS, CDR2 YFSETQ. The CDR3 contains 15 residues. The CDR3 nucleotides read TGCGCCAACAGCCTGACAGGGGACTCTGCCTACGAGCAGTACTTC. It encodes CANSLTGDSAYEQYF. Complete variable domain (other parts from reference TRBV5-1 and TRBJ2-7): KAGVTQTPRYLIKTRGQQVTLSCSPISGHRSVSWYQQTPGQGLQFLFEYFSETQRNKGNFPGRFSGRQFSNSRSEMNVSTLELGDSALYLCANSLTGDSAYEQYFGPGTRLTVT.

This clonotype was recorded only once. The chain uses TRBV13 and TRBJ2-7; D is perhaps TRBD2 (5 bases). This CDR3 is 12 amino acids long. The V end was cut by 1 base, the J end by 7 bases, with 8 bases between. Per germline, CDR1 PRHDT and CDR2 FYEKMQ (reference sequence). CDR3 protein: CASSLERAEQYF. CDR3 DNA sequence: TGTGCCAGCAGCTTAGAGAGGGCAGAGCAGTACTTC.

This sequence joins TRBV5-6 and TRBJ1-2; possibly TRBD1 for D (5 bases). The CDR3 sequence is 17 residues long. Germline V gene sequence: CDR1 SGHDT, CDR2 YYEEEE. The V end lost 5 bases, the J end lost 2 bases, and 22 bases lay between the germline ends. This CDR3 reads CASSYSSRGQGNYGYTF. The CDR3 DNA is TGTGCCAGCAGTTACTCCAGCCGCGGGCAGGGCAACTATGGCTACACCTTC. Full variable domain (missing parts from reference TRBV5-6 and TRBJ1-2): DAGVTQSPTHLIKTRGQQVTLRCSPKSGHDTVSWYQQALGQGPQFIFQYYEEEERQRGNFPDRFSGHQFPNYSSELNVNALLLGDSALYLCASSYSSRGQGNYGYTFGSGTRLTVV.

The gene calls are TRBV12-3 or TRBV12-4 and TRBJ1-1, with 8 bases fitting TRBD1. This CDR3 is built from 16 residues. With 3 bases clipped from V and 2 bases from J, the junction kept 8 bases outside the gene matches. The CDR3 is CASSLAGQGVNTEAFF. DNA for the CDR3: TGTGCCAGCAGTTTGGCCGGACAGGGAGTAAACACTGAAGCTTTCTTT.

This clonotype was picked up a small number of times. V usage is TRBV28 and J usage is TRBJ2-7; 9 bases map to TRBD1. This CDR3 is 14 amino acids long. J was trimmed by 3 bases and V by 6 bases; bases with no gene match: 6. CDR1 and CDR2 (germline): MDHEN, SYDVKM. The CDR3 coding sequence is TGTGCCAGCAGCAAGAGGGACAGGGACTACGAGCAGTACTTC. Translated: CASSKRDRDYEQYF. Variable domain in full (rest from reference TRBV28 and TRBJ2-7): DVKVTQSSRYLVKRTGEKVFLECVQDMDHENMFWYRQDPGLGLRLIYFSYDVKMKEKGDIPEGYSVSREKKERFSLILESASTNQTSMYLCASSKRDRDYEQYFGPGTRLTVT.

This clonotype was counted a few times. This sequence joins TRBV9 and TRBJ1-2, with D unresolved. The V end was cut by 2 bases, the J end by 2 bases, with 13 bases between. This CDR3 is 15 amino acids long. Germline CDR1 SGDLS, CDR2 YYNGEE. The DNA of the CDR3 is TGTGCCAGCAGCGTCCGGGCCCACGGGAACTATGGCTACACCTTC. Translating it yields CASSVRAHGNYGYTF.

This clonotype was recorded once. This rearrangement joins TRBV24-1 to TRBJ2-1; D is ambiguous. V lost 6 bases and J lost 4, with 9 bases in between. Germline V gene lookup returns CDR1 KGHDR and CDR2 SFDVKD. CDR3 size: 13 residues. CDR3 DNA sequence: TGTGCCACCAGTTCCCCCTTTTACAATGAGCAGTTCTTC. Its translation is CATSSPFYNEQFF.

The chain uses TRBV7-2 and TRBJ2-3; no firm D call. This CDR3 region has 14 residues. The V and J ends lost 0 bases and 2 bases respectively, with 6 bases between them. Germline CDR1 SGHTA, CDR2 FQGNSA. CDR3 DNA: TGTGCCAGCAGCTTAGCCAGACACACAGATACGCAGTATTTT. Protein: CASSLARHTDTQYF.

This clonotype was counted ten times or more. The V call is TRBV7-2, the J call TRBJ1-4; D uncertain. CDR1 is SGHTA and CDR2 is FQGNSA in the germline V gene. V lost 1 base and J 6 bases, leaving 9 bases between the germline ends. CDR3 length equals 14 residues. The CDR3 sequence: CASSLEGYDEKLFF. The CDR3 nucleotides are TGTGCCAGCAGCTTAGAGGGTTACGATGAAAAACTGTTTTTT.

The chain combines TRBV2 with TRBJ2-2, with a tentative D call TRBD2 (6 bases). In germline, CDR1 is SNHLY, CDR2 FYNNEI. There are 13 residues in the CDR3. Trimming shortened V by 2 bases and J by 6 bases, and 7 bases separated the two germline ends. CDR3 in amino acids: CASSELASGELFF. The DNA of the CDR3 is TGTGCCAGCAGTGAACTAGCGTCCGGGGAGCTGTTTTTT.

Only a few counts were recorded for this clonotype. CDR3 coding DNA: TGTGCCAGCAGCCAAATCAGGGGAACTGAAGCTTTCTTT. Translating gives CASSQIRGTEAFF. The chain has TRBV3-1 and TRBJ1-1, with a possible D match to TRBD1 (6 bases). There are 13 residues in the CDR3. Germline CDR1 reads LGHDT; CDR2 reads YNNKEL (reference sequence). The germline V and J ends were trimmed by 2 bases and 5 bases, with 9 bases remaining between them.

This chain joins TRBV12-3 or TRBV12-4 and TRBJ1-1; D might be TRBD1 (5 bases). The CDR3 length is 14 residues. The V gene lost 7 bases and the J gene lost 4 bases, with 16 bases spanning the gap. The CDR3 region is CASTVQGSSTEAFF. The CDR3 bases are TGTGCCAGCACCGTGCAGGGAAGCAGCACTGAAGCTTTCTTT.

V is TRBV7-2 and J is TRBJ2-3, with 14 bases that match TRBD2. The J segment lost 4 bases and the V segment lost 5 bases, leaving 5 bases of the junction unmatched. The CDR3 covers 16 residues. The germline V gene has CDR1 SGHTA and CDR2 FQGNSA. CDR3 protein: CASSRLAGGDSDTQYF. In DNA, the CDR3 is TGTGCCAGCAGCCGACTAGCGGGAGGGGACTCAGATACGCAGTATTTT.

The V and J genes are TRBV2 and TRBJ2-7, with D tentatively TRBD2 (7 bases). This CDR3 contains 13 residues. V was trimmed by 2 bases and J by 11 bases, leaving 16 bases between them. Germline V gives CDR1 SNHLY, CDR2 FYNNEI. In DNA form, the CDR3 reads TGTGCCAGCAGTGAAACAAGGGGGGGTGCGGAGTACTTC. It specifies CASSETRGGAEYF.

The chain links TRBV12-3 or TRBV12-4 to TRBJ1-2; 7 bases match TRBD1. Losses at the gene ends were 7 bases for V and 2 bases for J; bases not matched to a gene: 10. This CDR3 has 15 residues. CDR3 loop: CASTLRDSMNYGYTF. The CDR3 nucleotides read TGTGCCAGCACCCTACGGGACAGTATGAACTATGGCTACACCTTC.

This clonotype was seen more than once but under ten times. The chain employs TRBV7-3 and TRBJ2-1, with D possibly called TRBD1 or TRBD2 (5 bases each). Trimming left V 3 bases short and J 12 bases short, with 12 bases between. The CDR3 sequence is 12 residues long. CDR1 and CDR2 (germline): SGHTA, FQGTGA. The CDR3 bases are TGTGCCAGCAGCTTTCTTGGGGGACCGCAGTTCTTC. Protein: CASSFLGGPQFF.

This clonotype came up many times. J is TRBJ1-2 and V is TRBV10-3; D is unresolved. The CDR3 is 14 residues long. V shed 6 bases and J shed 6 bases, with 17 bases lying between them. Germline values: CDR1 ENHRY, CDR2 SYGVKD. Here the CDR3 reads CAISPPLPGDGYTF. The CDR3 DNA reads TGTGCCATCAGCCCCCCCCTACCCGGGGATGGCTACACCTTC.

The CDR3 loop reads CASSSFGQGGTSYNEQFF. The CDR3 nucleotides are TGTGCCAGCAGTTCCTTCGGACAGGGTGGGACCTCCTACAATGAGCAGTTCTTC. V is TRBV12-3 or TRBV12-4 and J is TRBJ2-1; 8 nucleotides align to TRBD1. Losses at the gene ends were 4 bases for V and 0 bases for J; bases not matched to a gene: 11. The CDR3 contains 18 residues.

This clonotype was counted only a few times. CDR3 coding DNA: TGTGCCAGCAGCTTCCCACACGGGGTCGGGTATGGCTACACCTTC. It codes for CASSFPHGVGYGYTF. The V and J genes are TRBV11-2 and TRBJ1-2; no clear D gene. The CDR3 length is 15 residues. Germline assignment: CDR1 SGHAT and CDR2 FQNNGV. Trimming took 3 bases from V and 5 from J, leaving 16 bases between them.

The gene calls are TRBV14 and TRBJ2-7; D not certain. Matching the DNA end better, TRBJ2-5 makes the J call doubtful. The germline gives CDR1 SGHDN, CDR2 FVKESK. The CDR3 covers 15 residues. DNA for the CDR3: TGTGCCAGCAGCCAAGAGGCCACCCTCCGTGAGACCCAGTACTTC. Encoded protein: CASSQEATLRETQYF.

This clonotype was counted ten times or more. The CDR3 DNA is TGTGCCAGCAGTTCCCCAGGAGAGGGGCAGGCTTCCTACGAGCAGTACTTC. This translates into CASSSPGEGQASYEQYF. This chain connects TRBV12-3 or TRBV12-4 to TRBJ2-7; the D call may be TRBD1 or TRBD2 (5 bases each). The ends were cut back, 4 bases at V and 1 base at J, with 20 bases in the middle. There are 17 residues in the CDR3.

This clonotype was seen only a few times. The genes are TRBV28 and TRBJ1-2; maybe TRBD1 (6 bases). This CDR3 comprises 17 residues. The V and J ends lost 1 base and 0 bases respectively, with 15 bases between them. CDR1 and CDR2 from the germline V gene are MDHEN and SYDVKM. The DNA for the CDR3 is TGTGCCAGCAGTTTATTGGGGGAGGGGGTGACTAACTATGGCTACACCTTC. Encoded protein: CASSLLGEGVTNYGYTF.

This clonotype has a handful of counts. V and J are TRBV4-1 and TRBJ1-2; D not certain. The CDR3 is made up of 16 amino acids. The germline V gene encodes CDR1 MGHRA and CDR2 YSYEKL. The germline V and J ends were trimmed by 0 bases and 1 base, with 12 bases remaining between them. CDR3: CASSQESVLGNYGYTF. The CDR3, as DNA: TGCGCCAGCAGCCAAGAATCGGTCTTGGGTAACTATGGCTACACCTTC.

This sequence joins TRBV6-5 and TRBJ2-3; 8 positions match TRBD2. CDR3 length: 11 residues. Looked up from germline, CDR1 is MNHEY and CDR2 is SVGAGI. V lost 5 bases, J lost 10 bases, and 2 bases stayed unmatched. CDR3 amino acids: CASSTSGAQYF. In nucleotides, the CDR3 is TGTGCCAGCAGTACTAGCGGCGCGCAGTATTTT.

This chain links TRBV6-6 with TRBJ1-2; D is ambiguous. Germline assignment: CDR1 MNHNY and CDR2 SVGAGI (reference sequence). This CDR3 contains 14 residues. V was shortened by 6 bases and J by 8 bases, with 19 bases between the two germline ends. CDR3 nucleotides: TGTGCCAGCAGCTCGGCAGGCCCTATAGCGGGCTACACCTTC. Translated, it gives CASSSAGPIAGYTF.

This chain connects TRBV27 to TRBJ2-2; TRBD2 might be the D (6 bases). Germline V gene data show CDR1 as MNHEY and CDR2 as SMNVEV (reference sequence). Deletions cut 3 bases from V and 4 bases from J, with 9 bases between. This CDR3 contains 14 residues. CDR3 protein: CASSFREFTGELFF. For the CDR3, the DNA is TGTGCCAGCAGTTTTCGGGAGTTCACCGGGGAGCTGTTTTTT.

V usage is TRBV28 and J usage is TRBJ1-2, with TRBD1 identical over 9 bases. The CDR3 contains 15 residues. The germline gives CDR1 MDHEN, CDR2 SYDVKM. Trimming removed 2 bases from V and 13 bases from J; junction bases left unmatched: 14. Here the CDR3 reads CASSLTGQGLMSCTF. CDR3 bases: TGTGCCAGCAGTTTAACGGGACAGGGCCTGATGAGCTGCACCTTC.

Only a few counts were recorded for this clonotype. V usage is TRBV2 and J usage is TRBJ1-1; possible D gene TRBD1, 5 bases. The CDR3 length is 13 residues. V was shortened by 3 bases and J by 4 bases, with 9 bases between the two germline ends. The germline CDR1 and CDR2 sequences are SNHLY and FYNNEI. In DNA, the CDR3 is TGTGCCAGCAGTGACTGGGGGAGCACTGAAGCTTTCTTT. As protein: CASSDWGSTEAFF.

The chain couples TRBV2 to TRBJ1-2, with D unresolved. This CDR3 has 12 amino acids. Trimming removed 2 bases from V and 5 bases from J, with 6 bases in between. Germline assignment: CDR1 SNHLY and CDR2 FYNNEI. The CDR3 nucleotides read TGTGCCAGCAGTGAACAGGCTTATGGCTACACCTTC. Translated, it gives CASSEQAYGYTF.